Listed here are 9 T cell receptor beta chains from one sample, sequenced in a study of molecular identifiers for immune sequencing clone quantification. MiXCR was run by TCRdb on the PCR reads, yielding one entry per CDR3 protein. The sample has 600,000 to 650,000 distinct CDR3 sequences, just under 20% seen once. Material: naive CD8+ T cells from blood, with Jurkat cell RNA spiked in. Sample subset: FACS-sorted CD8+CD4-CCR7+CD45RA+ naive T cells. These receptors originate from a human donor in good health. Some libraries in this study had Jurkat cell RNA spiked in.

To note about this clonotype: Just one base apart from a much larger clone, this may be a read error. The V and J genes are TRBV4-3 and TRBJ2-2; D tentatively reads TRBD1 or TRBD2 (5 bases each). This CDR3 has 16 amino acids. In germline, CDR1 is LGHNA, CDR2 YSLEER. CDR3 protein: CASSQKTVLKTGELLF. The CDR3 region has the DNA TGCGCCAGCAGCCAAAAGACAGTGTTGAAGACCGGGGAGCTGCTTTTT.

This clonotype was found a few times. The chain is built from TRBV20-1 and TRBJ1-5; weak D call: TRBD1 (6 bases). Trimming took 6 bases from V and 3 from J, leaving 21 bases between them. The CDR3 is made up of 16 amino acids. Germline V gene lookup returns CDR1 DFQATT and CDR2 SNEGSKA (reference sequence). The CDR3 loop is CSAIERPRTANQPQHF. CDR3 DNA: TGCAGTGCAATTGAAAGGCCCCGGACAGCCAATCAGCCCCAGCATTTT.

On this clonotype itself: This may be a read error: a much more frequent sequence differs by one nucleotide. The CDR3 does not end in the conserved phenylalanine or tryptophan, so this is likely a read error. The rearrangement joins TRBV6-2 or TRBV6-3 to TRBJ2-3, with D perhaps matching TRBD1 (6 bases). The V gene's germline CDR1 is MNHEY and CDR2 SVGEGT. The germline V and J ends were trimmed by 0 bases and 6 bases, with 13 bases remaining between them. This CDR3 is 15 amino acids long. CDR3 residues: CASSYSGNRADTQYS. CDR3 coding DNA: TGTGCCAGCAGTTACTCCGGGAACAGGGCCGATACGCAGTATTCT.

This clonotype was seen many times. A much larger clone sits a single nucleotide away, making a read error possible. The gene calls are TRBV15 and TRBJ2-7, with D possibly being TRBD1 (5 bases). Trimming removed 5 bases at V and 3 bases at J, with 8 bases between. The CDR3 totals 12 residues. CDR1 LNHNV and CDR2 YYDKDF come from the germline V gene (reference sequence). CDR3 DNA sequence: TGTGCCACCAGCCAAGACAGCTACGAGCAGTACTTC. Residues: CATSQDSYEQYF.

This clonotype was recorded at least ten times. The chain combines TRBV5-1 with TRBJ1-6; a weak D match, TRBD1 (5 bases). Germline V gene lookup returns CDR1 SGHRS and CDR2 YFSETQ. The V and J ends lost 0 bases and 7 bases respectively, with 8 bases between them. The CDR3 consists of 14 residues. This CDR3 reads CASSLDGGNSPLHF. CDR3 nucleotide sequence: TGCGCCAGCAGCTTGGACGGGGGGAATTCACCCCTCCACTTT.

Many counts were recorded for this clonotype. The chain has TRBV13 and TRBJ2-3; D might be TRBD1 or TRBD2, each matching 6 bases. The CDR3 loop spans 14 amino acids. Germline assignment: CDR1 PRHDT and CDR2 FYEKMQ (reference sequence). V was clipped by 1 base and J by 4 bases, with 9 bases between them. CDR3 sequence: CASSLDRGPDTQYF. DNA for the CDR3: TGTGCCAGCAGCTTAGATCGGGGGCCAGATACGCAGTATTTT.

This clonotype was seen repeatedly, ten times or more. The CDR3 DNA sequence: TGTGCCAGCAGCCCCGGAAATCACGGCCAAGAGACCCAGTACTTC. Its protein is CASSPGNHGQETQYF. The chain recombines TRBV11-2 with TRBJ2-5; D not certain. V was trimmed by 5 bases and J by 1 base, leaving 14 bases between them. Germline values: CDR1 SGHAT, CDR2 FQNNGV. The CDR3 consists of 15 residues.

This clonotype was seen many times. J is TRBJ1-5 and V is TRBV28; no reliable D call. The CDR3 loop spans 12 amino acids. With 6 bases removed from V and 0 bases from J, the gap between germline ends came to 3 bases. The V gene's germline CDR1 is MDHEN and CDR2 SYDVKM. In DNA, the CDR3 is TGTGCCAGCAGCCCTAGCAATCAGCCCCAGCATTTT. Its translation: CASSPSNQPQHF.

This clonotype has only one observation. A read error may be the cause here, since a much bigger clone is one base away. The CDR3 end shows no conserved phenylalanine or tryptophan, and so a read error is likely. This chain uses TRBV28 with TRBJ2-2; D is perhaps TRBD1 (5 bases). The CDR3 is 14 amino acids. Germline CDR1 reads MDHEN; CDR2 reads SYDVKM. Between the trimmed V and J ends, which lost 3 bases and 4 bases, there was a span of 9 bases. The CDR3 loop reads CASSFRAFTGELFL. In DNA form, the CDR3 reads TGTGCCAGCAGTTTCAGGGCGTTCACCGGGGAGCTGTTTCTT.